This T cell receptor beta chain was sequenced for a study of cytomegalovirus exposure and HLA in healthy donors (TCRdb year 2017). For the study in its entirety: According to an earlier analysis of several hundred of the donors, about 170 million T cells yielded 90 million to 140 million unique TCR beta sequences and 250 to 350 Gb of sequence data. Every discovery cohort repertoire had been produced on one sequencing platform. Typing coverage varied by locus: roughly 629-640 donors for A, B, C, DRB1 and DQB1; roughly 500 for DQA1; around 570 for DPA1; more than 450 for DPB1. To study patterns of TCR occurrence, a later analysis re-analyzed previously published TCR beta repertoires from around 660 donors and added high-resolution HLA genotyping. Class I and class II HLA loci were covered by the typing at four-digit resolution. Donor age, sex, ethnicity and CMV serostatus were compiled together with the repertoire data. A separate validation cohort of roughly 110 different subjects was used in addition to the approximately 610-subject first cohort. The later analysis used no new phenotypic data to find candidate immune exposures, relying instead on TCR beta sequences and their occurrence across donors. Several DR-DQ haplotypes were handled as single units for association and clustering because linkage in the cohort was strong. The study was designed to test whether signatures of past pathogen exposure could be identified by cataloging public T cell receptors. Among around 400 genotyped donors of the cohort, an average of about 240,000 unique TCR beta nucleotide sequences were sequenced per donor, about a sixth of them non-productive. The study used immunosequencing to profile the T cell repertoires of about 670 subjects and linked those repertoires to cytomegalovirus serostatus. In a later genetic analysis, genome-wide SNP genotypes for about three fifths of the roughly 670 donors were used, and that subset was treated as a discovery cohort. Of the 398 genotyped donors, around 81% fell in the genetic ancestry cluster associated with self-reported Caucasian donors. An early release covering roughly 600 HLA-typed donors comprised roughly 300 gigabases of sequencing data and roughly 85 million unique TCR sequences. The study combined high-throughput TCR immunosequencing, statistical association of individual TCRs with disease status, and machine learning to predict cytomegalovirus infection status. In an earlier analysis of about 590 of the donors, high-throughput TCR beta sequencing was used to judge whether each TCR beta V gene segment behaved as functional or pseudogenic. Here is what the overall study found, with its caveats: A later analysis found that most CMV-associated TCR beta chains appeared HLA-restricted, with HLA associations seemingly driven largely by CMV exposure. The 87-base-pair reads could not distinguish some IMGT-functional V segments, including TRBV6-2 and TRBV6-3, so those segments were excluded. The authors suggested that the approach could potentially be generalized to other disease states and immunological phenotypes. When HLA alleles, especially DR and DQ, strongly co-occurred, attributing TCR associations to individual alleles was difficult. Several of the top co-occurrence clusters appeared to be linked to parvovirus B19, influenza, CMV and Epstein-Barr virus, according to a later analysis. Linkage disequilibrium might explain the correlated functional status among segregating V segments, but an unknown experimental factor could not be ruled out. A later genetic analysis associated a missense DCLRE1C variant with V-gene and J-gene trimming of TCR beta chains, and an independent cohort replicated the association. Cytomegalovirus status was reported to be diagnosed by the classifier with high specificity and sensitivity in both the original and validation cohorts. Three of the identified cytomegalovirus-associated TCR beta chains were confirmed in vitro to be specific for cytomegalovirus antigens. Most TCR sequences were observed very rarely across donors, whereas some public TCRs were present in many individuals. Sequencing depth was assumed to be roughly uniform across donors in the presence/absence analyses, though that assumption may not hold. Because counts were too low, about 15 rarely observed V segments, including chromosome 9 orphons, were left out of the earlier analysis of some 640 of the donors. In a later analysis, HLA-associated TCR beta chains showed more clonal expansion and lower generation probabilities than non-associated chains that were equally common. The sequencing pipeline was judged likely to have produced a cluster of highly shared sequence variants as a technical artifact. A later analysis found that TCR association rates varied across HLA loci, with DRB1 alleles showing the most associated TCRs and HLA-C alleles the fewest. Only TCR beta chains were sequenced in this cohort, and the absence of alpha or paired-chain data limited detectable features. Immune exposure information for the cohort was limited to CMV serostatus. In a later genetic analysis, fewer N-insertions in productive TCRs were reported among donors in an Asian-associated ancestry cluster than the roughly 700-donor mean. Specific HLA alleles were associated with 15,000 to 20,000 TCR beta sequences at a false discovery rate of 0.05 in a later analysis. A further reported finding was that TCR beta sequences accurately predicted the HLA-A and HLA-B alleles for most subjects in the first cohort. In an earlier analysis of some 540 of the donors, most TCR beta V segments appeared in productive rearrangements about 90% or about 30% of the time, broadly matching IMGT annotations. HLA typing was unavailable for some donors at each locus, so association tests used only the typed subset. The study listed around 160 TCR beta chains as associated with cytomegalovirus.

The method behind the library was the immunoSEQ multiplex PCR assay. For the multiplex PCR, a mixture combining 60 forward primers for TCR Vbeta segments and 13 reverse primers for TCR Jbeta segments was used. The CDR3 region of rearranged TCR beta genes was amplified from genomic DNA with a multiplex PCR assay. The amplified TCR beta libraries were sequenced on the Illumina HiSeq System as 87-base-pair reads. The authors processed their data as follows. A later analysis tallied roughly 76 million unique TCR beta chains across the 640 or so repertoires, and roughly 11 million of those chains were shared by two or more donors. Raw reads were error-corrected and collapsed into unique sequences with a nearest-neighbor algorithm that merged closely related sequences to remove PCR and sequencing errors. V, D and J gene segments were assigned by aligning CDR3 sequences to IMGT reference sequences. For a sequence to be retained, a match of at least six nucleotides was required to both a V gene segment and a J gene segment. A rearrangement counted as productive if the CDR3 had no stop codons and remained in frame with V and J, and every other rearrangement counted as non-productive. CDR3 was defined by IMGT convention, running from the second conserved V-encoded cysteine to the conserved J-encoded phenylalanine. Sequences without an unambiguous match to a single V gene segment were excluded from the earlier analysis of over 500 of the donors. An earlier analysis of 550 to 650 of the donors classified V segments as functional when productive rearrangements were above 56.7% and as segregating when the standard deviation between donors was above 5%. A statistical classification framework was developed to diagnose cytomegalovirus status using the catalog of TCR beta chain sequences. V and J gene assignment, in a later analysis, came from comparing TCR nucleotide sequences with IMGT/GENE-DB human TR gene sequences. Using the TCRdist pipeline, a later analysis assigned CDR3 sequences along with most-parsimonious VDJ recombination scenarios. A later analysis defined each TCR beta chain by its CDR3 amino acid sequence plus V-gene family, and excluded reads lacking a unique V-gene family. In a later analysis, fewer than 600 highly shared, low-generation-probability nucleotide sequences were removed to address suspected cross-contamination and a sequencing artifact. In a later analysis, a clonal expansion index was calculated for each public chain from normalized within-repertoire ranks of inferred template counts. Generation probabilities in a later analysis came from a VDJ recombination model fitted to out-of-frame rearrangements, and those results were checked against IGoR. In a later analysis, TCR-TCR, TCR-HLA and TCR-CMV co-occurrence was scored with hypergeometric tests, and a repertoire-size bias correction was applied to TCR pairs. To estimate false discovery rates, a later analysis permuted the HLA or CMV assignments 20 times. In a later analysis, co-occurring TCRs were grouped using DBSCAN, with TCRdist sequence similarity added in when clustering inside HLA-allele-positive subsets. For co-occurrence clustering, repertoires with fewer than 30,000 or more than 120,000 public chains were excluded, along with several repertoires with anomalous nucleotide sharing. TCRdb holds this immuneACCESS table with in-frame rearrangements only. Some clones are missing; in checked studies, unresolved V genes explain under half, and the rest has no known cause. Clone size and V and J calls were adopted from that table, with D and trimming inferred from the DNA. The sample has 150,000 or so clones on record, roughly 80% of them singletons. 1.5% to 2% of the sample is held by the ten biggest clonotypes.

The V end gives up 4 bases and the J end 0 bases, leaving 9 bases in the junction not matched to a gene. Counted from cysteine to phenylalanine, this CDR3 has 18 amino acids. Solely the CDR3 DNA is kept, with 54 bases framed from the first base. CDR1 SNHLY and CDR2 FYNNEI were looked up in the germline V gene. Concerning this clone: Its antigen is not yet known. No clone much larger than this one lies a single base away; base qualities are absent.

The cohort consisted of some 730 healthy bone marrow donors. At the time of sampling, every cohort member was nominally healthy, though immune exposures that went unrecorded were likely present. The donor was CMV seronegative and belonged to the group of approximately 320 seronegative cohort members. Each donor provided a peripheral blood sample, and peripheral blood mononuclear cells were used for TCR beta sequencing. The Qiagen DNeasy Blood Extraction Kit was used to extract genomic DNA from the blood cell samples. The receptor was isolated from a female donor in good health and CMV-seronegative. Sequencing was performed on PBMCs. The V and J segments used are TRBV2 and TRBJ2-6; TRBD2 agrees with 7 junctional bases. The CDR3 protein is CASSGGGGGRSGANVLTF. Read as DNA, the sequence is TGTGCCAGCAGTGGGGGCGGGGGTGGTCGCTCTGGGGCCAACGTCCTGACTTTC.